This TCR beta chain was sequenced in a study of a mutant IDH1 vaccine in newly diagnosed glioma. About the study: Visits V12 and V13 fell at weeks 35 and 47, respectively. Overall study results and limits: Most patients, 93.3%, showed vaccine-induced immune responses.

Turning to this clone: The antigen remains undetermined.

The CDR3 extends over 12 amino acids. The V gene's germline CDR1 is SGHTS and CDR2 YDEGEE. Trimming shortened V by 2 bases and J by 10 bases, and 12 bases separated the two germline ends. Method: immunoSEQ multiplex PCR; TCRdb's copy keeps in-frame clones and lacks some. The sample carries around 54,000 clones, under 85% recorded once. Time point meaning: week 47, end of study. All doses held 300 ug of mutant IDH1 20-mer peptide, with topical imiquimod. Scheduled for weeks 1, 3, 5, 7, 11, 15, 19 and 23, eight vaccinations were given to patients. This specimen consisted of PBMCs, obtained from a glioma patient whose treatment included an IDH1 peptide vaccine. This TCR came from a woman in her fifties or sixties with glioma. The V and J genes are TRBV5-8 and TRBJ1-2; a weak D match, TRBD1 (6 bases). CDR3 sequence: CASSLTGGPYTF. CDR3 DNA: TGTGCCAGCAGCTTAACTGGGGGCCCCTACACCTTC.